This T cell receptor beta chain was recovered during a study of blood T cell repertoires in COVID-19. Study-level information: Samples representing acute and convalescent COVID-19 were sourced from the United States, Italy and Spain.

As to this clone: The sample holds other DNA sequences that translate to the same CDR3.

The data were produced by immunoSEQ multiplex PCR, yet TCRdb's version contains in-frame clones alone and is incomplete. The data show under 250,000 clones, more than 65% seen once. Specimen: peripheral blood. The sequence came from a man aged 50 or older with active or convalescent COVID-19.

The CDR3 sequence is CASSPGQGLSPLHF. The CDR3 bases are TGTGCCAGCAGCCCGGGACAGGGGTTATCACCCCTCCACTTT. The genes are TRBV5-8 and TRBJ1-6; 10 bases fit TRBD1. Trimming removed 4 bases from V and 10 bases from J; junction bases left unmatched: 5. Germline loops: CDR1 SGHTS, CDR2 YDEGEE. The CDR3 loop spans 14 amino acids.